This T cell receptor beta chain was recorded in a study of cytomegalovirus exposure and HLA in healthy donors. General study findings and limits: When analyzed later, a missense DCLRE1C variant was found to be linked to TCR beta V- and J-gene trimming. Within a later analysis, the majority of CMV-associated TCR beta chains appeared HLA-restricted. A later analysis reportedly found fewer N-insertions in an Asian-associated ancestry cluster than the approximately 700-donor mean. TCR beta chains associated with HLA were, in a later analysis, more clonally expanded than equally common others.

The PCR contained 60 Vbeta and 13 Jbeta primers. Here immunoSEQ multiplex PCR was the method, and the copy in TCRdb shows in-frame clones only, minus some. The sample lists more than 150,000 clones, about three quarters occurring once. J lost 4 bases, V lost 2 bases, and 6 bases had no gene match. The CDR3 length is 16 residues. Germline V lookup: CDR1 MNHEY, CDR2 SVGAGI. As to this clone: Its antigen is not known.

The sequencing sample was made of PBMCs. The receptor was derived from a man between 45 and 60 years old in good health and CMV-seropositive. The chain carries TRBV6-5 and TRBJ1-2; 11 bases are shared with TRBD1. The DNA for the CDR3 is TGTGCCAGCAGTTACGTCCGGACAGGGGGCAGCTATGGCTACACCTTC. Amino acids: CASSYVRTGGSYGYTF.